The present entry profiles one T cell receptor beta chain with its context. Antigen unknown. Some clones are missing from TCRdb's copy, which holds only in-frame ones; the method was immunoSEQ multiplex PCR. The sample consists of about 5,300 clones, 65% to 75% of them appearing once. The data belong to a study of CD8 T cell repertoires and HIV-1 epitope variants. The overall study: T cells were stimulated with Twenty-five Gag and Nef peptides separately. Whole-study findings and limits: Ten or so TCR beta clonotypes were antigen-specific, more than 5 apparently recognizing autologous or escape variants.

Germline CDR1 is SNHLY and CDR2 is FYNNEI. The V end lost 9 bases, the J end lost 5 bases, and 13 bases lay between the germline ends. The CDR3 loop spans 12 amino acids. This rearrangement joins TRBV2 to TRBJ2-5; no clear D. This clonotype originated in a male donor with HIV. The specimen was cultured CD8+ T cells derived from PBMCs. The CDR3 DNA is TGTGCCAGTCGCCGCCAGAGGGAGACCCAGTACTTC. Encoded protein: CASRRQRETQYF.